The 10 T cell receptor beta chains reported below all come from one sample, sequenced in a study of blood T cell repertoires in COVID-19. TCRdb keeps only in-frame clones here, not all; method: immunoSEQ multiplex PCR. The sample consists of 170,000 or so clones, about 86% of them appearing once. The specimen sequenced was peripheral blood. These receptors came from a man in his fifties or sixties with active or convalescent COVID-19.

The V call is TRBV6-5, the J call TRBJ1-1; D is uncertain. Germline lookup yields CDR1 MNHEY and CDR2 SVGAGI. Trimming stripped 2 bases from V and 3 bases from J, with 13 bases between. CDR3 length equals 15 residues. CDR3 coding DNA: TGTGCCAGCAGTTACGAGCTCGGGGTCGACACTGAAGCTTTCTTT. Translation gives CASSYELGVDTEAFF.

V and J are TRBV7-9 and TRBJ2-1, with TRBD2 matching over 11 bases. This CDR3 comprises 15 residues. With V trimmed by 6 bases and J by 4 bases, 5 bases remained unmatched. The germline CDR1 and CDR2 sequences are SEHNR and FQNEAQ (reference sequence). The CDR3: CASRLTSGVYNEQFF. The CDR3 DNA follows: TGTGCCAGCAGGTTGACTAGCGGGGTGTACAATGAGCAGTTCTTC.

This rearrangement joins TRBV28 to TRBJ1-5, with D possibly TRBD1 on 6 matching bases. The germline V and J ends were trimmed by 6 bases and 7 bases, with 13 bases remaining between them. The CDR3 is 13 amino acids. In germline, CDR1 is MDHEN, CDR2 SYDVKM. CDR3 sequence reads: CASRPQGQQPQHF. The CDR3 DNA sequence: TGTGCCAGCAGACCCCAGGGGCAACAGCCCCAGCATTTT.

The CDR3 nucleotides read TGTGCCAGCAGGGGGGGATGGGGCTCCTATAATTCACCCCTCCACTTT. Residues: CASRGGWGSYNSPLHF. This chain joins TRBV28 and TRBJ1-6; D may be TRBD1 (5 bases). Trimming shortened V by 6 bases and J by 0 bases, and 12 bases separated the two germline ends. The length of the CDR3 is 16 residues. Germline assignment: CDR1 MDHEN and CDR2 SYDVKM.

The chain recombines TRBV6-2 or TRBV6-3 with TRBJ1-2; 8 nucleotides align to TRBD1. The CDR3 is 16 amino acids. Germline values: CDR1 MNHEY, CDR2 SVGEGT. The V segment lost 4 bases and the J segment 7 bases; nucleotides outside the gene matches: 14. CDR3: CASSFVVDRVSRGYTF. CDR3 nucleotides: TGTGCCAGCAGTTTCGTCGTGGACAGGGTATCTCGTGGCTACACCTTC.

CDR3 residues: CASSRGSGTGELFF. The CDR3 nucleotides read TGTGCCAGCAGCCGTGGCTCAGGGACCGGGGAGCTGTTTTTT. The chain joins TRBV21-1 to TRBJ2-2; the D call of TRBD1 is as the table states it, not checked on the DNA. TRBV21-1 is marked as a pseudogene. There are 14 residues in the CDR3.

This chain uses TRBV6-2 or TRBV6-3 with TRBJ2-1, with D possibly TRBD2 on 5 matching bases. The ends were cut back, 6 bases at V and 2 bases at J, with 14 bases in the middle. From germline, CDR1 is MNHEY and CDR2 SVGEGT. The CDR3 length is 15 residues. CDR3 region: CASSISADPYNEQFF. The CDR3 bases are TGTGCCAGCAGCATTAGCGCCGACCCCTACAATGAGCAGTTCTTC.

The chain couples TRBV3-1 (or the pseudogene TRBV3-2) to TRBJ1-2; 7 bases align to TRBD1. The CDR3 contains 16 residues. Germline values: CDR1 LGHDT, CDR2 YNNKEL (reference sequence). Trimming removed 4 bases from V and 3 bases from J; junction bases left unmatched: 11. CDR3 bases: TGTGCCAGCAGCCTTAGGCGAACAGGGGCGGACTATGGCTACACCTTC. Protein sequence: CASSLRRTGADYGYTF.

This clone was detected a few times. This chain uses TRBV14 with TRBJ1-6; tentative D call: TRBD1 (5 bases). Germline V lookup: CDR1 SGHDN, CDR2 FVKESK. V lost 4 bases and J lost 4, with 14 bases in between. The CDR3 is 16 amino acids. Here the CDR3 DNA reads TGTGCCAGCAGCCCCGCCCGACAGAATTATAATTCACCCCTCCACTTT. Its translation is CASSPARQNYNSPLHF.

The chain employs TRBV5-5 and TRBJ2-2; 11 positions agree with TRBD2. Trimming took 0 bases from V and 3 from J; bases not matched to a gene: 7. This CDR3 spans 18 amino acids. Germline V gene lookup returns CDR1 SGHKS and CDR2 YYEKEE (reference sequence). The CDR3 is CASSLAGSSGGYTGELFF. The CDR3 nucleotides are TGTGCCAGCAGCTTGGCGGGCTCTAGCGGGGGGTACACCGGGGAGCTGTTTTTT.